One sample yielded the 31 T cell receptor beta chains listed below, sequenced in a study of radiotherapy plus CTLA-4 blockade in lung cancer. Repertoires were generated with immunoSEQ multiplex PCR, while TCRdb's copy carries only in-frame clones and drops some. Of more than 100,000 clones in the sample, 90% were seen once. Sample: peripheral blood, taken from a patient treated with radiotherapy plus ipilimumab. The receptors were gathered from a human donor with non-small cell lung cancer that progressed on radiotherapy plus ipilimumab.

The CDR3 here is CASSIGSGKNTGELFF. DNA of the CDR3: TGTGCCAGTAGTATAGGAAGCGGGAAGAACACCGGGGAGCTGTTTTTT. The chain carries TRBV19 and TRBJ2-2; TRBD2 matches at 7 bases. The ends lost 1 base at V and 1 base at J; junction bases unmatched: 3. The CDR3 totals 16 residues. The V gene's germline CDR1 is LNHDA and CDR2 SQIVND (reference sequence).

The chain joins TRBV7-3 to TRBJ2-1; tentatively, D is TRBD1 (5 bases). CDR3 length equals 14 residues. V lost 0 bases, J lost 8 bases, and 11 bases lay in between. Per the germline V gene, CDR1 is SGHTA and CDR2 is FQGTGA. The CDR3 spells CASSLTGQGDEQFF. The DNA of the CDR3 is TGTGCCAGCAGCTTAACAGGGCAGGGCGATGAGCAGTTCTTC.

The chain carries TRBV9 and TRBJ2-1; D remains unclear. The CDR3 contains 14 residues. Trimming took off 0 bases at V and 7 bases at J, with 11 bases between the two ends. CDR1 SGDLS and CDR2 YYNGEE come from the germline V gene. The CDR3 nucleotides are TGTGCCAGCAGCGTAGCTTCCTCGATAAATGAGCAGTTCTTC. This gives the protein CASSVASSINEQFF.

The rearrangement uses TRBV6-5 and TRBJ2-7; 9 bases map to TRBD1. From germline, CDR1 is MNHEY and CDR2 SVGAGI. This CDR3 is 14 amino acids long. Trimming cost V 5 bases and J 9 bases; bases outside gene matches: 11. Here the CDR3 DNA reads TGTGCCAGCAGTGAACCGGACAGGGGAATAGGGCAGTACTTC. Translation: CASSEPDRGIGQYF.

This chain connects TRBV9 to TRBJ1-1; unclear D gene. There are 14 residues in the CDR3. The V end lost 4 bases, the J end lost 1 base, and 11 bases lay between the germline ends. Germline V lookup: CDR1 SGDLS, CDR2 YYNGEE. The CDR3 loop reads CASSRRQGNTEAFF. The CDR3 DNA reads TGTGCCAGCAGCAGACGACAAGGGAACACTGAAGCTTTCTTT.

The genes are TRBV2 and TRBJ1-2; tentative D call: TRBD1 (6 bases). V shed 8 bases and J shed 6 bases, with 19 bases lying between them. CDR1 and CDR2 (germline): SNHLY, FYNNEI. The CDR3 covers 14 residues. The CDR3 nucleotides are TGTGCCAGCGCCCCGGACAGTTCGGCGAATGGCTACACCTTC. Amino acids: CASAPDSSANGYTF.

This clone has a handful of counts. The J gene is TRBJ1-3, the V gene TRBV18, with D uncertain. The V gene lost 0 bases and the J gene lost 4 bases, with 10 bases spanning the gap. Germline values: CDR1 KGHSH, CDR2 LQKENI. The CDR3 is made up of 15 amino acids. The CDR3 region is CASSPPGGSGNTIYF. CDR3 sequence (DNA): TGTGCCAGCTCACCACCCGGAGGGTCGGGAAACACCATATATTTT.

The chain is built from TRBV5-1 and TRBJ1-1, with TRBD1 identical over 7 bases. CDR3 length equals 14 residues. Germline V gene lookup returns CDR1 SGHRS and CDR2 YFSETQ. J gave up 4 bases and V 4 bases, and 7 bases lay outside the gene matches. CDR3: CASSETGVGTEAFF. CDR3 in DNA: TGCGCCAGCAGCGAAACAGGGGTGGGCACTGAAGCTTTCTTT.

The rearrangement joins TRBV5-6 to TRBJ2-3; 7 nucleotides align to TRBD2. CDR3 length equals 16 residues. J was trimmed by 5 bases and V by 3 bases; bases with no gene match: 12. From germline, CDR1 is SGHDT and CDR2 YYEEEE. The CDR3, as DNA: TGTGCCAGCAGCTGGGGATCGGCGGGAGTAGGAGATACGCAGTATTTT. This sequence encodes CASSWGSAGVGDTQYF.

The chain couples TRBV7-9 to TRBJ1-1; D uncertain. Between the trimmed V and J ends, which lost 2 bases and 5 bases, there was a span of 3 bases. CDR3 length: 11 amino acids. Germline V gene lookup returns CDR1 SEHNR and CDR2 FQNEAQ (reference sequence). The DNA for the CDR3 is TGTGCCAGCAGCTTACTAACTGAAGCTTTCTTT. It yields the protein CASSLLTEAFF.

The rearrangement links TRBV18 to TRBJ2-7, with no clear D. Looked up from germline, CDR1 is KGHSH and CDR2 is LQKENI. The CDR3 sequence is 13 residues long. Between the trimmed V and J ends, which lost 2 bases and 6 bases, there was a span of 11 bases. CDR3 sequence: CASSPSQSFEQYF. CDR3 in DNA: TGTGCCAGCTCACCATCCCAGTCTTTCGAGCAGTACTTC.

This rearrangement joins TRBV5-6 to TRBJ2-1; tentatively, D is TRBD2 (5 bases). The germline gives CDR1 SGHDT, CDR2 YYEEEE. The CDR3 is made up of 15 amino acids. Trimming left V 0 bases short and J 7 bases short, with 14 bases between. CDR3: CASSLGLISGNEQFF. DNA for the CDR3: TGTGCCAGCAGCTTGGGACTAATTTCGGGTAATGAGCAGTTCTTC.

This clone appeared a single time. The rearrangement uses TRBV5-5 and TRBJ2-7; D gene ambiguous. This CDR3 comprises 12 residues. V gave up 1 base and J gave up 5 bases, with 7 bases separating them. CDR1 is SGHKS and CDR2 is YYEKEE in the germline V gene (reference sequence). The CDR3 bases are TGTGCCAGCAGCTTGTGGCAAGACGAGCAGTACTTC. Translation gives CASSLWQDEQYF.

The chain links TRBV12-5 to TRBJ2-1, with a possible D match to TRBD2 (6 bases). CDR3 length equals 18 residues. CDR1 and CDR2 (germline): LGHNT, FRNRAP. Trimming pared 2 bases from V and 3 bases from J, leaving 20 bases between. CDR3 bases: TGTGCTAGTGGTTTGATTATCTACGGCGGGGATCTCTACAATGAGCAGTTCTTC. This gives the protein CASGLIIYGGDLYNEQFF.

The rearrangement joins TRBV5-6 to TRBJ2-3; the match to TRBD2 covers 9 bases. CDR1 is SGHDT, CDR2 YYEEEE, per germline. The ends lost 0 bases at V and 4 bases at J; junction bases unmatched: 0. The CDR3 is 14 residues long. Written as DNA, the CDR3 is TGTGCCAGCAGCTTGGCTAGCGGGGCAGATACGCAGTATTTT. Translating it yields CASSLASGADTQYF.

This rearrangement joins TRBV25-1 to TRBJ2-3; D uncertain. The length of the CDR3 is 12 residues. Germline assignment: CDR1 MGHDK and CDR2 SYGVNS. The V gene lost 5 bases and the J gene lost 4 bases, with 7 bases spanning the gap. The DNA for the CDR3 is TGTGCCAGCAGTTTCACAGCAGATACGCAGTATTTT. Residues: CASSFTADTQYF.

The rearrangement uses TRBV5-4 and TRBJ2-7; 7 bases agree with TRBD2. The V segment lost 3 bases and the J segment 4 bases; nucleotides outside the gene matches: 7. The V gene's germline CDR1 is SGHNT and CDR2 YYREEE (reference sequence). CDR3 length equals 14 residues. CDR3 DNA sequence: TGTGCCAGCAGCTCGAAGACTAGCAGATACGAGCAGTACTTC. Protein: CASSSKTSRYEQYF.

This rearrangement joins TRBV5-4 to TRBJ2-2; D gene ambiguous. Germline lookup yields CDR1 SGHNT and CDR2 YYREEE (reference sequence). V was clipped by 4 bases and J by 1 base, with 11 bases between them. The CDR3 contains 15 residues. For the CDR3, the DNA is TGTGCCAGCAGCCCACAAGGGCTGAACACCGGGGAGCTGTTTTTT. It encodes CASSPQGLNTGELFF.

This chain joins TRBV4-2 and TRBJ2-5; a weak D match, TRBD1 (5 bases). This CDR3 is built from 16 residues. Germline assignment: CDR1 LGHNA and CDR2 YNFKEQ. The ends were cut back, 2 bases at V and 5 bases at J, with 18 bases in the middle. The CDR3 region has the DNA TGTGCCAGCAGCCAACCCGAGCGTGGACATCGGGAGACCCAGTACTTC. Residues: CASSQPERGHRETQYF.

This clone was observed once. The chain is built from TRBV11-3 and TRBJ2-5; a weak D match, TRBD1 (6 bases). CDR3 size: 15 residues. Trimming left V 4 bases short and J 0 bases short, with 12 bases between. Germline V gene lookup returns CDR1 SGHNT and CDR2 YENEEA. The CDR3 DNA reads as TGTGCCAGCAGCTCGGACAGAGAACACCAAGAGACCCAGTACTTC. Residues: CASSSDREHQETQYF.

This clone was picked up a small number of times. The rearrangement links TRBV7-2 to TRBJ1-2, with a weak D call TRBD1 (6 bases). The V end was cut by 8 bases, the J end by 7 bases, with 26 bases between. The CDR3 contains 16 residues. Per the germline V gene, CDR1 is SGHTA and CDR2 is FQGNSA. CDR3 nucleotides: TGTGCCAGCCTTATGGGGGCCGGAAGGGCCGCGGTTGGCTACACCTTC. As protein: CASLMGAGRAAVGYTF.

The chain links TRBV13 to TRBJ1-3; D is uncertain. The germline V gene has CDR1 PRHDT and CDR2 FYEKMQ (reference sequence). The V gene lost 0 bases and the J gene lost 0 bases, with 9 bases spanning the gap. The CDR3 is 16 amino acids. DNA of the CDR3: TGTGCCAGCAGCTTAGGCCGGTGGAGCTCTGGAAACACCATATATTTT. This translates into CASSLGRWSSGNTIYF.

The rearrangement joins TRBV7-3 to TRBJ2-1, with TRBD1 matching 9 bases. V was pared by 1 base and J by 3 bases, with 4 bases of the junction left unmatched. The CDR3 consists of 16 residues. CDR1 is SGHTA and CDR2 is FQGTGA in the germline V gene. CDR3 coding DNA: TGTGCCAGCAGCTTAATCGCGGGACAGGGCTACAATGAGCAGTTCTTC. Its protein is CASSLIAGQGYNEQFF. The full variable domain, rest sourced from reference TRBV7-3 and TRBJ2-1, is GAGVSQTPSNKVTEKGKYVELRCDPISGHTALYWYRQSLGQGPEFLIYFQGTGAADDSGLPNDRFFAVRPEGSVSTLKIQRTERGDSAVYLCASSLIAGQGYNEQFFGPGTRLTVL.

V is TRBV2 and J is TRBJ2-1; D is unclear. This CDR3 is built from 14 residues. Looked up from germline, CDR1 is SNHLY and CDR2 is FYNNEI. Trimming stripped 5 bases from V and 7 bases from J, with 15 bases between. The CDR3 spells CASSKDLPTNEQFF. Written as DNA, the CDR3 is TGTGCCAGCAGTAAGGACCTACCAACGAATGAGCAGTTCTTC.

This chain connects TRBV11-3 to TRBJ2-1; TRBD2 agrees at 14 bases. Germline lookup yields CDR1 SGHNT and CDR2 YENEEA. The CDR3 extends over 15 amino acids. V lost 5 bases, J lost 7 bases, and 4 bases stayed unmatched. The CDR3 region is CASSHGLAGGNEQFF. CDR3 DNA: TGTGCCAGCAGCCACGGACTAGCGGGGGGTAATGAGCAGTTCTTC.

This chain joins TRBV6-1 and TRBJ2-5; the match to TRBD1 covers 7 bases. Near its end, the DNA agrees better with TRBJ2-7, so the J call may be wrong. This CDR3 has 13 residues. Germline CDR1 is MNHNS and CDR2 is SASEGT. In DNA form, the CDR3 reads TGTGCCAGCAGCCGACAGGGTACCTACGAGCAGTACTTC. Residues: CASSRQGTYEQYF.

The rearrangement uses TRBV27 and TRBJ2-7; 9 nucleotides agree with TRBD1. The germline CDR1 and CDR2 sequences are MNHEY and SMNVEV (reference sequence). This CDR3 has 18 amino acids. Trimming took 3 bases from V and 2 from J; bases not matched to a gene: 14. This CDR3 is CASSFDARPGQGPYEQYF. The CDR3 DNA follows: TGTGCCAGCAGTTTTGACGCCCGGCCGGGACAGGGTCCCTACGAGCAGTACTTC.

The rearrangement joins TRBV5-4 to TRBJ2-1, with TRBD2 matching over 10 bases. This CDR3 comprises 16 residues. Trimming cost V 4 bases and J 5 bases; bases outside gene matches: 9. CDR1 and CDR2 from the germline V gene are SGHNT and YYREEE (reference sequence). The DNA of the CDR3 is TGTGCCAGCAGCATCGATCTAGCGGGAGTCAACAATGAGCAGTTCTTC. This translates into CASSIDLAGVNNEQFF.

This sequence joins TRBV4-1 and TRBJ1-1; D gene ambiguous. Trimming pared 4 bases from V and 9 bases from J, leaving 21 bases between. Germline V gene sequence: CDR1 MGHRA, CDR2 YSYEKL. The CDR3 covers 15 residues. This CDR3 is CASSPQGTGSRQAFF. The CDR3 region has the DNA TGCGCCAGCAGCCCACAAGGAACGGGATCCAGGCAAGCTTTCTTT.

As concerns this clone: A junction end diverges from the germline sequence, so it may reflect a read error. The V and J genes are TRBV5-1 and TRBJ2-1, with D perhaps being TRBD1 or TRBD2 (6 bases each). This CDR3 spans 14 amino acids. Germline-derived CDR1 and CDR2 are SGHRS and YFSETQ. This CDR3 is CASSEGGSVNGQFF. CDR3 DNA sequence: TGCGCCAGCAGCGAGGGGGGTAGCGTGAATGGGCAGTTCTTC.

The rearrangement joins TRBV7-3 to TRBJ2-3, with D perhaps matching TRBD2 (5 bases). Germline-derived CDR1 and CDR2 are SGHTA and FQGTGA. The V and J ends lost 2 bases and 2 bases respectively, with 14 bases between them. The CDR3 totals 16 residues. The CDR3 coding sequence is TGTGCCAGCAGCTTAGAAGGTCACGGACTCACAGATACGCAGTATTTT. It encodes CASSLEGHGLTDTQYF.